The 26 T cell receptor beta chains in this list originate from one sample, sequenced in a study of CD8 T cells in ankylosing spondylitis. TCRdb passed the 5' RACE reads through MiXCR, listing each CDR3 protein once. The profile shows more than 150,000 distinct CDR3 sequences, roughly 10% of them singletons. Sequenced sample: blood, either unsorted or a sorted T cell fraction (not recorded which). Receptor source: a male donor with ankylosing spondylitis or in good health (not recorded which).

This clonotype occurred many times. DNA of the CDR3: TGCAGCCCCTCAGAGACTAGCGGGAGGGTCCCACTTTCCTACGAGCAGTACTTC. As protein: CSPSETSGRVPLSYEQYF. The chain recombines TRBV29-1 with TRBJ2-7; 14 positions match TRBD2. The CDR3 runs to 18 residues. CDR1 is SQVTM, CDR2 ANQGSEA, per germline. With 8 bases clipped from V and 1 base from J, the junction kept 16 bases outside the gene matches.

This clonotype occurred many times. The genes are TRBV29-1 and TRBJ1-1; D might be TRBD1 (5 bases). Looked up from germline, CDR1 is SQVTM and CDR2 is ANQGSEA. The CDR3 is 13 residues long. The germline V and J ends were trimmed by 0 bases and 9 bases, with 14 bases remaining between them. CDR3 DNA: TGCAGCGTTGAAGACAGGGAGTGGGGTAAAGCTTTCTTT. Protein product: CSVEDREWGKAFF.

This clonotype was recorded at least ten times. The chain uses TRBV12-3 or TRBV12-4 and TRBJ2-3, with D maybe TRBD2 (6 bases). The CDR3 consists of 14 residues. Trimming removed 3 bases at V and 2 bases at J, with 9 bases between. The CDR3 protein is CASSFGTLTDTQYF. CDR3 DNA sequence: TGTGCCAGCAGTTTCGGGACTCTCACAGATACGCAGTATTTT.

In its sample, this clonotype was seen many times. This chain joins TRBV5-1 and TRBJ2-1; TRBD2 aligns across 13 bases. Trimming removed 4 bases from V and 7 bases from J; junction bases left unmatched: 5. In germline, CDR1 is SGHRS, CDR2 YFSETQ. CDR3 length: 15 residues. CDR3 sequence reads: CASSLRLAGGNEQFF. CDR3 nucleotides: TGCGCCAGCAGCCTGAGACTAGCGGGAGGTAATGAGCAGTTCTTC.

There are many counts of this clonotype. V and J are TRBV15 and TRBJ2-3; 8 nucleotides align to TRBD2. Trimming took 2 bases from V and 0 from J; bases not matched to a gene: 13. Germline V gene lookup returns CDR1 LNHNV and CDR2 YYDKDF (reference sequence). The CDR3 covers 19 residues. The DNA for the CDR3 is TGTGCCACCAGCAGACCTAATTTCGGGCTAGCGGGTAGCACAGATACGCAGTATTTT. Protein: CATSRPNFGLAGSTDTQYF.

This clonotype was picked up many times. This sequence joins TRBV27 and TRBJ1-1, with D unclear. In germline, CDR1 is MNHEY, CDR2 SMNVEV (reference sequence). Trimming left V 4 bases short and J 0 bases short, with 21 bases between. The CDR3 consists of 18 residues. CDR3 coding DNA: TGTGCCAGCAGTTCGACCGCCGTAGGGTTTCCGATGAACACTGAAGCTTTCTTT. Translation: CASSSTAVGFPMNTEAFF.

CDR3 sequence: CASRPPEGVYEQYF. In DNA form, the CDR3 reads TGTGCCAGCAGGCCCCCGGAAGGGGTCTACGAGCAGTACTTC. The rearrangement uses TRBV6-2 or TRBV6-3 and TRBJ2-7, with D perhaps matching TRBD1 (5 bases). The V end was cut by 6 bases, the J end by 3 bases, with 15 bases between. The germline V gene encodes CDR1 MNHEY and CDR2 SVGEGT. CDR3 length equals 14 residues.

This clonotype came up many times. The chain employs TRBV5-6 and TRBJ1-2; TRBD1 matches 7 bases. This CDR3 is 13 amino acids long. The V gene end was trimmed by 5 bases and the J gene end by 8 bases; junction bases not matched to a gene: 9. The germline CDR1 and CDR2 sequences are SGHDT and YYEEEE. DNA of the CDR3: TGTGCCAGCAGAGGGGACAGTCGTTCCGGCTACACCTTC. Its protein product is CASRGDSRSGYTF.

The rearrangement uses TRBV12-3 or TRBV12-4 and TRBJ2-1; 11 bases map to TRBD2. The CDR3 is made up of 15 amino acids. J lost 6 bases, V lost 6 bases, and 7 bases had no gene match. The CDR3 protein is CASRLAGVSANEQFF. CDR3 bases: TGTGCCAGCAGACTAGCGGGAGTATCAGCCAATGAGCAGTTCTTC.

In this sample, this clonotype turned up many times. This chain uses TRBV6-5 with TRBJ1-3; D not resolved. The length of the CDR3 is 15 residues. CDR1 is MNHEY and CDR2 is SVGAGI in the germline V gene. The V end lost 0 bases, the J end lost 0 bases, and 6 bases lay between the germline ends. CDR3 residues: CASSYSRDSGNTIYF. In nucleotides, the CDR3 is TGTGCCAGCAGTTACTCACGGGACTCTGGAAACACCATATATTTT.

The chain combines TRBV6-6 with TRBJ1-5; tentatively, D is TRBD1 (5 bases). The V end lost 7 bases, the J end lost 4 bases, and 8 bases lay between the germline ends. The CDR3 spans 12 residues. Germline lookup yields CDR1 MNHNY and CDR2 SVGAGI (reference sequence). CDR3 coding DNA: TGTGCCAGCATGGGGGGTAATCAGCCCCAGCATTTT. This sequence encodes CASMGGNQPQHF.

This clonotype came up many times. The chain combines TRBV28 with TRBJ1-1, with 9 bases matching TRBD1. V lost 3 bases and J lost 5; bases outside the gene matches: 7. From germline, CDR1 is MDHEN and CDR2 SYDVKM. CDR3 length equals 15 residues. In DNA, the CDR3 is TGTGCCAGCAGTTTTTCCGGGACAGGGCGGACTGAAGCTTTCTTT. Residues: CASSFSGTGRTEAFF.

This clonotype showed up just a few times. J is TRBJ2-3 and V is TRBV29-1; D perhaps matches TRBD2 (6 bases). V lost 7 bases to trimming and J lost 0 bases, with 11 bases between them. Germline assignment: CDR1 SQVTM and CDR2 ANQGSEA. The CDR3 contains 13 residues. CDR3 region: CSGAGTSTDTQYF. Written as DNA, the CDR3 is TGCAGCGGGGCAGGGACTAGCACAGATACGCAGTATTTT.

The chain is built from TRBV7-2 and TRBJ1-2; D possibly corresponds to TRBD1 (6 bases). V gave up 2 bases and J gave up 4 bases, with 14 bases separating them. The CDR3 extends over 15 amino acids. In germline, CDR1 is SGHTA, CDR2 FQGNSA. DNA of the CDR3: TGTGCCAGCAGCTTACCGAGGACAGATCTCTATGGCTACACCTTC. Protein product: CASSLPRTDLYGYTF.

Ten or more counts support this clonotype. V usage is TRBV7-6 and J usage is TRBJ1-1, with 7 positions matching TRBD1. V trimming: 4 bases; J trimming: 0 bases; junction bases outside the gene matches: 8. This CDR3 contains 16 residues. Germline V gene sequence: CDR1 SGHVS, CDR2 FNYEAQ. CDR3 sequence: CASSYPVGTVNTEAFF. The CDR3 region has the DNA TGTGCCAGCAGCTACCCCGTCGGGACAGTGAACACTGAAGCTTTCTTT.

This clonotype showed up many times. This chain uses TRBV24-1 with TRBJ2-3; TRBD2 agrees at 8 bases. The CDR3 has 15 amino acids. The germline V gene encodes CDR1 KGHDR and CDR2 SFDVKD. The ends lost 3 bases at V and 6 bases at J; junction bases unmatched: 7. The CDR3 bases are TGTGCCACCAGTGATCCCCGGGGGGGCGGGGATACGCAGTATTTT. Its protein product is CATSDPRGGGDTQYF.

The table lists this clonotype with many counts. The chain has TRBV5-1 and TRBJ2-3, with D uncertain. The V end was cut by 0 bases, the J end by 0 bases, with 11 bases between. Germline assignment: CDR1 SGHRS and CDR2 YFSETQ. This CDR3 is built from 16 residues. CDR3 coding DNA: TGCGCCAGCAGCTTGGCAGGCGTGCCTAGCACAGATACGCAGTATTTT. It encodes CASSLAGVPSTDTQYF.

Remarks on this clonotype: Just one base apart from a much larger clone, this may be a read error. The chain is built from TRBV29-1 and TRBJ2-2, with D uncertain. Trimming stripped 5 bases from V and 4 bases from J, with 14 bases between. This CDR3 spans 14 amino acids. Looked up from germline, CDR1 is SQVTM and CDR2 is ANQGSEA. The CDR3 coding sequence is TGCAGCGTTTCCTTTCGTAGCTTCACCGGGGAGCTGTTTTTT. Amino acid sequence: CSVSFRSFTGELFF.

This chain links TRBV6-2 or TRBV6-3 with TRBJ2-1, with 10 nucleotides matching TRBD2. V was clipped by 2 bases and J by 6 bases; unmatched bases: 10. Looked up from germline, CDR1 is MNHEY and CDR2 is SVGEGT. This CDR3 contains 17 residues. The CDR3: CASSYHEGLAGVNEQFF. The CDR3 nucleotides read TGTGCCAGCAGTTACCATGAGGGCCTAGCGGGGGTCAATGAGCAGTTCTTC.

This clonotype has ten or more counts. This chain connects TRBV12-3 or TRBV12-4 to TRBJ1-6, with D perhaps matching TRBD1 (5 bases). Between the trimmed V and J ends, which lost 6 bases and 10 bases, there was a span of 19 bases. The CDR3 runs to 15 residues. CDR3 coding DNA: TGTGCCAGCAGACTATTGAGCCAGGGAGGCTCACCCCTCCACTTT. Protein product: CASRLLSQGGSPLHF.

A single count supports this clonotype. A much more abundant neighbour one base away suggests this may be a read error. The chain couples TRBV20-1 to TRBJ1-1; TRBD1 aligns across 8 bases. CDR3 length: 14 residues. Germline loops: CDR1 DFQATT, CDR2 SNEGSKA (reference sequence). The chain's CDR3 is CSARGGRGRTEVFF. As DNA, the CDR3 is TGCAGTGCTAGAGGGGGCAGGGGGCGAACTGAAGTTTTCTTT.

As DNA, the CDR3 is TGCAGTGCTACGAGGACAGGGGCTAACTATGGCTACACCTTC. Encoded protein: CSATRTGANYGYTF. V gene TRBV20-1 combines with J gene TRBJ1-2, with 9 bases that match TRBD1. Germline values: CDR1 DFQATT, CDR2 SNEGSKA (reference sequence). This CDR3 is 14 amino acids long. V lost 4 bases to trimming and J lost 0 bases; unmatched junction nucleotides: 3.

This chain's CDR3 is CASSQVQGNQETQYF. The CDR3 coding sequence is TGTGCCAGCAGCCAAGTCCAGGGAAATCAAGAGACCCAGTACTTC. The chain is built from TRBV14 and TRBJ2-5, with D possibly matching TRBD1 (5 bases). CDR3 size: 15 residues. Per the germline V gene, CDR1 is SGHDN and CDR2 is FVKESK. V lost 1 base, J lost 2 bases, and 11 bases lay in between.

This clonotype was seen a few times. The chain joins TRBV18 to TRBJ1-5; no reliable D call. This CDR3 is built from 17 residues. Germline assignment: CDR1 KGHSH and CDR2 LQKENI. V lost 3 bases to trimming and J lost 0 bases, with 15 bases between them. Here the CDR3 reads CASSPGGGSYSNQPQHF. The CDR3 DNA is TGTGCCAGCTCACCTGGTGGTGGAAGTTATAGCAATCAGCCCCAGCATTTT.

This rearrangement joins TRBV7-2 to TRBJ2-3; possibly TRBD1 for D (6 bases). The germline V gene has CDR1 SGHTA and CDR2 FQGNSA. Trimming shortened V by 5 bases and J by 6 bases, and 18 bases separated the two germline ends. The CDR3 totals 15 residues. The CDR3 DNA follows: TGTGCCAGCAGCCACGAGCTGGGGGCAATCGATACGCAGTATTTT. Protein product: CASSHELGAIDTQYF. The whole variable domain, remainder taken from reference TRBV7-2 and TRBJ2-3, is GAGVSQSPSNKVTEKGKDVELRCDPISGHTALYWYRQSLGQGLEFLIYFQGNSAPDKSGLPSDRFSAERTGGSVSTLTIQRTQQEDSAVYLCASSHELGAIDTQYFGPGTRLTVL.

This chain links TRBV12-3 or TRBV12-4 with TRBJ2-3; tentative D call: TRBD1 (5 bases). The CDR3 spans 15 residues. Trimming removed 7 bases from V and 3 bases from J, with 17 bases in between. The CDR3 spells CASKSRRQLTDTQYF. CDR3 sequence (DNA): TGTGCCAGCAAGAGCAGGCGACAGTTGACAGATACGCAGTATTTT.